Each of the 22 T cell receptor beta chains below was sequenced from the same sample in a study of blood T cell repertoires in COVID-19. Repertoires were generated with immunoSEQ multiplex PCR, while TCRdb's copy carries only in-frame clones and drops some. The sample yields fewer than 200,000 clones, roughly 87% seen once. Sequenced input: PBMCs or T cells enriched from blood (not recorded which). The receptors were sampled from a human donor with acute COVID-19. The donor label of this sample is uncertain.

The CDR3 sequence: CATRAGQYNEQFF. In DNA, the CDR3 is TGTGCCACCAGGGCAGGGCAATACAATGAGCAGTTCTTC. The chain uses TRBV19 and TRBJ2-1; D perhaps matches TRBD1 (5 bases). The CDR3 length is 13 residues. The germline V and J ends were trimmed by 10 bases and 4 bases, with 14 bases remaining between them. Germline V CDR1 and CDR2: LNHDA, SQIVND (reference sequence).

This clone was observed a single time. V and J are TRBV6-5 and TRBJ2-7, with D perhaps TRBD1 (5 bases). Trimming removed 0 bases from V and 5 bases from J, with 11 bases in between. The CDR3 extends over 14 amino acids. Germline V lookup: CDR1 MNHEY, CDR2 SVGAGI. The CDR3: CASSYSGAINEQYF. In DNA, the CDR3 is TGTGCCAGCAGTTACTCAGGGGCGATCAACGAGCAGTACTTC.

This rearrangement joins TRBV7-2 to TRBJ2-7; 8 nucleotides match TRBD2. Trimming took 4 bases from V and 5 from J; bases not matched to a gene: 4. The CDR3 is made up of 13 amino acids. Per the germline V gene, CDR1 is SGHTA and CDR2 is FQGNSA. In nucleotides, the CDR3 is TGTGCCAGCAGCTACCGGGGGGGCCACGAGCAGTACTTC. This gives the protein CASSYRGGHEQYF.

The V call is TRBV6-5, the J call TRBJ1-1; 11 bases are shared with TRBD1. Trimming removed 7 bases from V and 6 bases from J; junction bases left unmatched: 7. Germline CDR1 and CDR2: MNHEY and SVGAGI. The CDR3 has 14 residues. CDR3 DNA: TGTGCCAGCATAAAAGGACAGGGGGCGTCTGAAGCTTTCTTT. Its protein product is CASIKGQGASEAFF.

This chain uses TRBV5-4 with TRBJ1-1; D possibly corresponds to TRBD1 (6 bases). CDR1 SGHNT and CDR2 YYREEE come from the germline V gene (reference sequence). The CDR3 is 16 amino acids. Trimming removed 0 bases from V and 4 bases from J, with 16 bases in between. Written as DNA, the CDR3 is TGTGCCAGCAGCTTGGTCCAGGGGATCTTGAGCACTGAAGCTTTCTTT. Translating it yields CASSLVQGILSTEAFF.

This clone was detected a few times. The chain uses TRBV7-8 and TRBJ2-1; 10 nucleotides align to TRBD2. The V and J ends lost 2 bases and 7 bases, in that order; junction bases with no gene match: 8. This CDR3 is built from 16 residues. Germline V gene lookup returns CDR1 SGHVS and CDR2 FQNEAQ. CDR3 sequence: CASSLLLAGRSNEQFF. The DNA for the CDR3 is TGTGCCAGCAGCTTATTACTAGCGGGAAGGTCTAATGAGCAGTTCTTC.

The J gene is TRBJ2-1, the V gene TRBV2; 8 positions agree with TRBD1. The ends lost 3 bases at V and 6 bases at J; junction bases unmatched: 4. The V gene's germline CDR1 is SNHLY and CDR2 FYNNEI. This CDR3 spans 14 amino acids. CDR3 in amino acids: CASSDWTGLNEQFF. In DNA, the CDR3 is TGTGCCAGCAGTGATTGGACAGGGCTCAATGAGCAGTTCTTC.

The V gene is TRBV25-1, the J gene TRBJ1-2; D not resolved. V dropped 1 base and J dropped 4 bases, with 13 bases sitting between them. The germline V gene encodes CDR1 MGHDK and CDR2 SYGVNS. The CDR3 has 15 residues. The CDR3 loop is CASSESGRRAYGYTF. The CDR3 region has the DNA TGTGCCAGCAGTGAATCTGGCAGGCGGGCCTATGGCTACACCTTC.

The gene calls are TRBV10-3 and TRBJ1-1, with 8 bases that match TRBD1. This CDR3 contains 14 residues. Per the germline V gene, CDR1 is ENHRY and CDR2 is SYGVKD. After removal of 4 bases from V and 5 bases from J, the junction contained 6 bases not matched to a gene. The CDR3 protein is CAISAGQGGTEAFF. In DNA, the CDR3 is TGTGCCATCAGTGCTGGACAGGGAGGAACTGAAGCTTTCTTT.

V is TRBV21-1 and J is TRBJ1-2; the DNA was not compared with TRBD1, the D call given in the table. TRBV21-1 is classified as a pseudogene. The CDR3 extends over 18 amino acids. CDR3 DNA: TGTGCCAGCAGCCTAGGGACAGGGAAAATTAATAGGCCGTATGGCTACACCTTC. Amino acids: CASSLGTGKINRPYGYTF.

This chain joins TRBV19 and TRBJ2-7, with 9 bases lining up with TRBD2. The CDR3 has 16 amino acids. Losses at the gene ends were 2 bases for V and 3 bases for J; bases not matched to a gene: 8. The germline V gene encodes CDR1 LNHDA and CDR2 SQIVND (reference sequence). The chain's CDR3 is CASSIHSGGLYYEQYF. The CDR3, as DNA: TGTGCCAGTAGTATACATAGCGGGGGACTATACTACGAGCAGTACTTC.

The rearrangement joins TRBV9 to TRBJ1-1; tentative D call: TRBD1 (5 bases). This CDR3 spans 13 amino acids. Germline V gene data show CDR1 as SGDLS and CDR2 as YYNGEE. V was clipped by 9 bases and J by 3 bases, with 15 bases between them. Written as DNA, the CDR3 is TGTGCCACTTCAAGGGGTAGGGACACTGAAGCTTTCTTT. Amino acids: CATSRGRDTEAFF. Complete variable domain (other parts from reference TRBV9 and TRBJ1-1): DSGVTQTPKHLITATGQRVTLRCSPRSGDLSVYWYQQSLDQGLQFLIQYYNGEERAKGNILERFSAQQFPDLHSELNLSSLELGDSALYFCATSRGRDTEAFFGQGTRLTVV.

The chain uses TRBV12-3 or TRBV12-4 and TRBJ2-7, with D possibly being TRBD2 (6 bases). V was clipped by 5 bases and J by 6 bases, with 14 bases between them. The CDR3 sequence is 13 residues long. The CDR3 sequence: CASSPTSLGEQYF. Written as DNA, the CDR3 is TGTGCCAGCAGTCCGACTAGTTTGGGCGAGCAGTACTTC.

V and J are TRBV24-1 and TRBJ2-7, with D tentatively TRBD1 (5 bases). There are 14 residues in the CDR3. The V and J ends lost 2 bases and 2 bases respectively, with 9 bases between them. Germline V gene lookup returns CDR1 KGHDR and CDR2 SFDVKD. In nucleotides, the CDR3 is TGTGCCACCAGTGATTCGTCAGGGACCTACGAGCAGTACTTC. Its protein product is CATSDSSGTYEQYF.

The chain has TRBV9 and TRBJ2-3, with 8 bases lining up with TRBD2. Per the germline V gene, CDR1 is SGDLS and CDR2 is YYNGEE. Trimming at V came to 0 bases and at J to 6 bases, leaving 3 bases not matched to a gene. CDR3 length: 14 amino acids. This CDR3 reads CASSVAGGPDTQYF. The DNA of the CDR3 is TGTGCCAGCAGCGTAGCGGGGGGGCCGGATACGCAGTATTTT.

The chain employs TRBV4-1 and TRBJ1-6; perhaps TRBD1 as D (6 bases). Germline CDR1 and CDR2: MGHRA and YSYEKL. Trimming removed 1 base at V and 9 bases at J, with 13 bases between. The CDR3 loop spans 15 amino acids. This CDR3 reads CASSQGVGGFSPLHF. The DNA for the CDR3 is TGCGCCAGCAGCCAAGGGGTAGGGGGATTTTCACCCCTCCACTTT.

This clone was counted a single time. The J gene is TRBJ2-1, the V gene TRBV6-5, with 10 positions matching TRBD2. The CDR3 length is 16 residues. With V trimmed by 0 bases and J by 9 bases, 8 bases remained unmatched. Germline V CDR1 and CDR2: MNHEY, SVGAGI. CDR3 nucleotides: TGTGCCAGCAGTTACTCGAAAGCTAGCGGGGGAGGTGAGCAGTTCTTC. Protein product: CASSYSKASGGGEQFF.

The chain links TRBV5-4 to TRBJ2-2, with D possibly matching TRBD1 (6 bases). The CDR3 has 13 residues. Germline V gene data show CDR1 as SGHNT and CDR2 as YYREEE (reference sequence). The V end lost 3 bases, the J end lost 5 bases, and 8 bases lay between the germline ends. The CDR3, as DNA: TGTGCCAGCAGCTATACAGGGACCGGGGAGCTGTTTTTT. It encodes CASSYTGTGELFF.

This chain connects TRBV27 to TRBJ1-1; D is undetermined. Germline values: CDR1 MNHEY, CDR2 SMNVEV (reference sequence). CDR3 length equals 14 residues. Trimming took off 3 bases at V and 0 bases at J, with 8 bases between the two ends. This chain's CDR3 is CASSFIGMNTEAFF. Here the CDR3 DNA reads TGTGCCAGCAGTTTTATCGGGATGAACACTGAAGCTTTCTTT.

The chain carries TRBV2 and TRBJ1-3, with a weak D call TRBD1 (5 bases). Germline V gene lookup returns CDR1 SNHLY and CDR2 FYNNEI. The V and J ends lost 7 bases and 0 bases respectively, with 13 bases between them. The CDR3 has 15 residues. CDR3 sequence (DNA): TGTGCCAGCAAGCAGGGCTCCCACTCTGGAAACACCATATATTTT. Translation: CASKQGSHSGNTIYF.

This chain uses TRBV18 with TRBJ2-6; 9 nucleotides align to TRBD1. V was clipped by 3 bases and J by 0 bases; unmatched bases: 12. This CDR3 comprises 20 residues. Germline lookup yields CDR1 KGHSH and CDR2 LQKENI. CDR3 DNA: TGTGCCAGCTCACCCGGGACAGGGATGGGTCCAAGCTCTGGGGCCAACGTCCTGACTTTC. This gives the protein CASSPGTGMGPSSGANVLTF.

The genes are TRBV19 and TRBJ1-2, with TRBD1 matching over 7 bases. V lost 7 bases and J lost 2; bases outside the gene matches: 4. This CDR3 spans 13 amino acids. Germline CDR1 reads LNHDA; CDR2 reads SQIVND (reference sequence). For the CDR3, the DNA is TGTGCCAGTACCCCGGGACAGAACTATGGCTACACCTTC. Protein: CASTPGQNYGYTF.